What follows are 12 T cell receptor beta chains derived from one specimen sequenced in a study of cytomegalovirus exposure and HLA in healthy donors. The PCR contained 60 Vbeta and 13 Jbeta primers. Sequencing used immunoSEQ multiplex PCR; TCRdb keeps in-frame clones, though not all of them. The sample lists 70,000 to 95,000 clones; about 83% were seen once. The sequencing sample was made of PBMCs. The receptor source for this set is a woman between 18 and 30 years old in good health and CMV-seropositive.

This chain's CDR3 is CASSLARSPVANTGELFF. For the CDR3, the DNA is TGTGCCAGCAGCTTAGCTCGTTCCCCAGTCGCGAACACCGGGGAGCTGTTTTTT. The V call is TRBV7-6, the J call TRBJ2-2; D is undetermined. With 0 bases removed from V and 0 bases from J, the gap between germline ends came to 14 bases. In germline, CDR1 is SGHVS, CDR2 FNYEAQ. The CDR3 totals 18 residues.

This clone has a single count. The chain uses TRBV29-1 and TRBJ1-3; D is uncertain. Trimming took 7 bases from V and 0 from J, leaving 13 bases between them. The CDR3 is made up of 14 amino acids. The germline V gene has CDR1 SQVTM and CDR2 ANQGSEA. CDR3 DNA sequence: TGCAGCGCCCGCGCGGCCAACTCTGGAAACACCATATATTTT. Its protein is CSARAANSGNTIYF.

The rearrangement uses TRBV25-1 and TRBJ2-7; D is ambiguous. Trimming left V 1 base short and J 2 bases short, with 6 bases between. CDR3 length: 13 amino acids. The V gene's germline CDR1 is MGHDK and CDR2 SYGVNS. The CDR3 DNA follows: TGTGCCAGCAGTGAATCACTAACCTACGAGCAGTACTTC. Translating it yields CASSESLTYEQYF.

The J gene is TRBJ2-1, the V gene TRBV7-9, with TRBD2 matching over 13 bases. The V segment lost 2 bases and the J segment 5 bases; nucleotides outside the gene matches: 9. The germline gives CDR1 SEHNR, CDR2 FQNEAQ (reference sequence). There are 18 residues in the CDR3. In DNA, the CDR3 is TGTGCCAGCAGCTTACCACTAGCGGGAGGGCCCCGAGACAATGAGCAGTTCTTC. Protein: CASSLPLAGGPRDNEQFF.

The chain employs TRBV25-1 and TRBJ1-1, with D perhaps TRBD1 (6 bases). In germline, CDR1 is MGHDK, CDR2 SYGVNS. The CDR3 has 17 amino acids. Trimming shortened V by 7 bases and J by 1 base, and 22 bases separated the two germline ends. CDR3 amino acids: CASIAGTSTGQNTEAFF. The CDR3 DNA reads TGTGCCAGCATAGCCGGGACATCTACAGGGCAGAACACTGAAGCTTTCTTT.

V is TRBV7-9 and J is TRBJ1-2; unclear D gene. This CDR3 has 16 amino acids. V shed 6 bases and J shed 0 bases, with 17 bases lying between them. Germline-derived CDR1 and CDR2 are SEHNR and FQNEAQ (reference sequence). CDR3 nucleotides: TGTGCCAGCAGTCCCCTCTTAGTTGGAGCTAACTATGGCTACACCTTC. Protein: CASSPLLVGANYGYTF.

The V gene is TRBV7-9, the J gene TRBJ2-1; 8 nucleotides align to TRBD1. Unmatched junction bases numbered 9, after V lost 5 bases and J lost 0 bases. This CDR3 spans 17 amino acids. CDR1 SEHNR and CDR2 FQNEAQ come from the germline V gene (reference sequence). Written as DNA, the CDR3 is TGTGCCAGCAGCCACCCGACAGGGGAGAGCTCCTACAATGAGCAGTTCTTC. This sequence encodes CASSHPTGESSYNEQFF.

The V call is TRBV6-5, the J call TRBJ2-7; 8 bases match TRBD1. Germline V gives CDR1 MNHEY, CDR2 SVGAGI. This CDR3 is 14 amino acids long. V shed 4 bases and J 2 bases; nucleotides not matched to a gene: 4. DNA for the CDR3: TGTGCCAGCAGTTCGGACAGGGTTACCTACGAGCAGTACTTC. Translated, it gives CASSSDRVTYEQYF.

The gene calls are TRBV6-5 and TRBJ1-2, with 7 bases matching TRBD1. Germline V lookup: CDR1 MNHEY, CDR2 SVGAGI. V shed 0 bases, J shed 6 bases, and the junction held 7 bases outside the gene matches. The CDR3 is made up of 15 amino acids. CDR3 DNA: TGTGCCAGCAGTTACTCTCTGACAGGGATACATGGCTACACCTTC. Its translation is CASSYSLTGIHGYTF.

This sequence joins TRBV5-1 and TRBJ2-1; TRBD1 agrees at 8 bases. Trimming took 0 bases from V and 5 from J; bases not matched to a gene: 4. Germline V lookup: CDR1 SGHRS, CDR2 YFSETQ. The length of the CDR3 is 15 residues. The DNA of the CDR3 is TGCGCCAGCAGCTTGGCGGTGACAGGGGACAATGAGCAGTTCTTC. Its translation: CASSLAVTGDNEQFF.

The V call is TRBV28, the J call TRBJ1-4, with D possibly matching TRBD1 (6 bases). The germline V gene has CDR1 MDHEN and CDR2 SYDVKM. CDR3 length: 18 amino acids. The V end lost 2 bases, the J end lost 6 bases, and 22 bases lay between the germline ends. DNA for the CDR3: TGTGCCAGCAGTTTAGGGAATACGGCCCTCGAGGGGGATGAAAAACTGTTTTTT. Its translation is CASSLGNTALEGDEKLFF. Drawing the rest from reference TRBV28 and TRBJ1-4, the complete variable domain is DVKVTQSSRYLVKRTGEKVFLECVQDMDHENMFWYRQDPGLGLRLIYFSYDVKMKEKGDIPEGYSVSREKKERFSLILESASTNQTSMYLCASSLGNTALEGDEKLFFGSGTQLSVL.

The chain uses TRBV7-3 and TRBJ2-3, with a tentative D call TRBD2 (5 bases). Germline loops: CDR1 SGHTA, CDR2 FQGTGA. The CDR3 is made up of 14 amino acids. The V end lost 1 base, the J end lost 0 bases, and 5 bases lay between the germline ends. The CDR3 bases are TGTGCCAGCAGCTTAAGCGGGAGCACAGATACGCAGTATTTT. Translated: CASSLSGSTDTQYF.